This T cell receptor beta chain is from a study of T cells in Graves' hyperthyroidism and ophthalmopathy. The investigators amplified TCR beta CDR3 regions from RNA transcripts. First-round RT-PCR of the TCR CDR3 relied on the HTBI primer set. TCRdb re-derived calls from the multiplex PCR reads in MiXCR, one entry per CDR3 protein. The sample shows hundreds of thousands of distinct CDR3 sequences, 15% to 20% of them seen only once. A few counts support this clonotype. V shed 4 bases, J shed 3 bases, and the junction held 4 bases outside the gene matches. CDR1 and CDR2 (germline): SGHRS, YFSETQ. The CDR3 length is 14 residues.

V is TRBV5-1 and J is TRBJ1-1; 9 bases agree with TRBD1. Sample: blood. The sequence derives from a man aged 40-49 years with Graves' ophthalmopathy. DNA of the CDR3: TGCGCCAGCAGCCCGGGGGACAGGGACACTGAAGCTTTCTTT. This translates into CASSPGDRDTEAFF.